The entry below gives a single T cell receptor (beta chain) sequence along with its context. Germline CDR1 and CDR2: SGHNT and YYREEE (reference sequence). V lost 4 bases to trimming and J lost 0 bases, with 8 bases between them. There are 14 residues in the CDR3. This sample is drawn from a study of blood T cell repertoires in COVID-19. The overall study: T cells, B-cell-depleted T cells, or PBMCs provided the cDNA or gDNA that served as material.

Produced via immunoSEQ multiplex PCR; TCRdb's table is partial and in-frame only. The table has about 130,000 clones, 86% seen once. Sequencing was carried out using peripheral blood. The sequence was obtained from a human donor in a cohort sampled during active COVID-19. This sequence joins TRBV5-4 and TRBJ1-3, with D possibly TRBD1 on 6 matching bases. This chain's CDR3 is CASSETGSGNTIYF. CDR3 sequence (DNA): TGTGCCAGCAGCGAGACAGGCTCTGGAAACACCATATATTTT.